The text below deals with one TCR beta chain. Its cognate antigen has yet to be identified. Base-call qualities are not available, and no considerably larger clone is one nucleotide away. This sample was taken from a study of vaccination and CD4 T cells after COVID-19 (dated by TCRdb to the early 2020s). Study-wide context: The convalescent cohort included six males and four females, with two Hispanic individuals, seven Caucasians, two Asians and one multiracial person. Participants received two doses of either the Pfizer-BioNTech BNT162b2 vaccine (n=8) or the Moderna mRNA-1273 vaccine (n=2). Post-COVID blood samples were collected from convalescent patients a median of around 100 days after diagnosis, with a range of roughly 30 to 161 days. Post-vaccine blood samples were taken a median of around 77 days after the second vaccine dose, with a range of about 14 to 241 days. Culture stimuli were overlapping spike peptide pools from SARS-CoV-2 and from the common cold coronaviruses HCoV-NL63, HCoV-OC43 and HCoV-229E. Control cultures used a CEFX viral epitope pool as positive control, an HIV-1 Nef peptide pool as negative control, or no peptide. In 10 COVID-19 convalescent patients and several infection-naive healthy vaccine recipients, the spike-specific CD4+ TCR repertoire before mRNA vaccination was compared with the repertoire after mRNA vaccination. An earlier paper using these donors assessed, at the TCR clonotype level, memory CD4+ T cell crossreactivity between SARS-CoV-2 and common cold coronavirus spike proteins.

Paper-wide results and their limitations: Nearly all vaccine-specific clones in convalescent patients (304 of 307) were mono-reactive for SARS-CoV-2 spike rather than cross-reactive with common cold coronaviruses. Among the post-vaccine SARS-CoV-2-reactive clones in convalescent patients, a median around 90% showed up only after vaccination, which suggests vaccine-specific priming. The number of convalescent patients in the study was relatively small, and the study did not examine early timepoints following natural infection. Although the median number of SARS-CoV-2-reactive clonotypes went up from 21 after infection to 38 after vaccination, the increase was not significant.

The method was PCR. At the Johns Hopkins FTIC core, DNA from the cultured CD4+ T cells underwent TCR sequencing with the Oncomine TCR Beta short-read assay. The QIAamp micro DNA kit was used to extract genomic DNA from the cultured CD4+ T cells. The Oncomine TCR Beta libraries from cultured CD4+ T cells were pooled using unique dual indexes and then sequenced on an Illumina iSeq 100. In the source study's methods: Non-productive sequences were removed, and CDR3s that did not start with C, did not end with F or W, or were shorter than 7 amino acids were discarded. Antigen-specific clonotypes were identified using the MANAFEST web application through comparison of peptide-stimulated wells with reference and other culture wells. An FDR below 0.05, an odds ratio above 5, and a productive frequency above 0.1% in at least two of three replicate wells were required for clones to be considered positive. A clonotype counted as cross-reactive if it showed significant expansion both in the SARS-CoV-2 spike wells and in at least one common cold coronavirus spike condition. Levenshtein distances (stringdist) and unrooted phylogenetic trees (ape) in R version 3.6.1 were used to assess CDR3 homology. TCRdb reran the public reads through fastp at Q25 and MiXCR, keeping productive beta chains. Each record represents a unique CDR3 protein, reported with the most common genes and DNA among its rows. It is TCRdb's table, rather than the study itself, that gives the V and J calls and clone size. Counted in this sample were almost 5,500 distinct CDR3 sequences; about 40% of them appeared once. The ten largest clones capture approximately 30% of the sample.

Here V drops 3 bases and J drops 0 bases, and the junction holds 7 bases not matched to any gene. CDR1 and CDR2 are drawn from the germline V gene: SGHDT, YYEEEE. From the cysteine up to the phenylalanine, the CDR3 has a length of 17 residues. The read is trimmed to its CDR3 DNA, 51 bases read in frame from base 1. The treatment or condition label, as the study defines it: roughly ten-day PBMC culture with coronavirus spike peptide pools or control peptides (ViraFEST assay). CD4+ T cells from unexposed donors were collected before the COVID-19 pandemic (2011-2018). The ViraFEST assay was used in the study, in which antigen-specific T cells were expanded with peptide pools and expanded clonotypes were subsequently identified by TCR sequencing. Around 2 million PBMCs per well were cultured in IMDM with 5% human AB serum and approximately 10 IU/ml IL-2, plus 10 ug/ml peptide pools. Half of the culture medium was replaced with fresh IL-2-containing medium on days 3 and 7. Once the cells had been in culture for over 9 days, the EasySep CD4+ T cell isolation kit was used to isolate CD4+ T cells by negative selection. As far as cell numbers permitted, CD4+ T cells from unexposed donors were tested for reactivity against SARS-CoV-2 S and N as well as four spike pools from common cold coronaviruses. Ficoll-Paque Plus gradient centrifugation was used to isolate PBMCs from whole blood, and the isolated PBMCs were then either used fresh or cryopreserved at -140C. Each culture condition was generally run in triplicate wells. The leukapheresis product used for the unexposed donors was purchased from a commercial source.

The sample comprised CD4+ T cells from blood, cultured in vitro. The sequence is built from TRBV5-6 and TRBJ1-3, and TRBD1 aligns with 9 junction nucleotides. The source of this sequence is a human donor in good health. The bases are TGTGCCAGCAGCTACCCGGACAGGGGCCGCTCTGGAAACACCATATATTTT. This encodes CASSYPDRGRSGNTIYF. The full variable domain, with segments outside the CDR3 supplied by the reference TRBV5-6 and TRBJ1-3 proteins, appears as DAGVTQSPTHLIKTRGQQVTLRCSPKSGHDTVSWYQQALGQGPQFIFQYYEEEERQRGNFPDRFSGHQFPNYSSELNVNALLLGDSALYLCASSYPDRGRSGNTIYFGEGSWLTVV.